This T cell receptor (beta chain) was found in a study of Ad26.COV2.S vaccination and SARS-CoV-2 variants. Study details: The vaccine Ad26.COV2.S was put into the muscle once, or twice with 56 days between.

As for treatment: 19 received Ad26.COV2.S at low or high dose, single or two shots; several received placebo; per-sample allocation not given. Specimen acquisition occurred on day 63 following the initial vaccine or placebo injection. It was Wuhan-strain SARS-CoV-2 spike that the Ad26 vaccine vector expressed. Sequencing used immunoSEQ multiplex PCR; TCRdb keeps in-frame clones, though not all of them. Of some 400,000 clones in the sample, around 89% were seen once. Study observations and caveats: The authors reported substantial breadth in spike-specific CD8+ and CD4+ T cell responses after vaccination.

Details on this clone: Its antigen is as yet unknown.

This clonotype was obtained from a person between 18 and 65 years old who received the Ad26.COV2.S COVID-19 vaccine or a placebo. Sequences were derived from peripheral blood, sampled in a trial of Ad26.COV2.S vaccine versus placebo.

CDR3 bases: TGTGCCAGCCTGCCAGCGAGCACAGATACGCAGTATTTT. Protein sequence: CASLPASTDTQYF. The chain recombines TRBV12-3 or TRBV12-4 with TRBJ2-3; D is uncertain. Trimming left V 8 bases short and J 0 bases short, with 9 bases between. The CDR3 spans 13 residues.